This is a list of T cell receptor beta chains from one sample in a study of cytomegalovirus exposure and HLA in healthy donors. Clones were read by immunoSEQ multiplex PCR, and TCRdb kept only the in-frame ones, dropping some. The sample holds about 160,000 clones; approximately 81% are singletons and the top ten take 1%. The specimen sequenced was PBMCs. The receptor source for this set is a boy aged 2 to 10 in good health and CMV-seronegative. CDR3s include the opening cysteine and the closing phenylalanine or tryptophan. The D gene is left open where the match is weak. Only part of the rows carry a size: once, few, many, or a class if the clone is expanded.

j_call clone_size d_call v_call cdr3_aa cdr3_nt
TRBJ1-4 . TRBD1 TRBV5-6 CASSLAGTEDEKLFF TGTGCCAGCAGCCTAGCCGGGACAGAGGATGAAAAACTGTTTTTT
TRBJ2-7 . TRBD2 TRBV9 CASSLGTSGSSYEQYF TGTGCCAGCAGCCTAGGGACTAGCGGTTCTTCCTACGAGCAGTACTTC
TRBJ2-5 . TRBD1 TRBV5-4 CASSPSTGGGETQYF TGTGCCAGCAGCCCCTCGACAGGGGGGGGAGAGACCCAGTACTTC
TRBJ1-2 . . TRBV28 CASSLRWDLGHYGYTF TGTGCCAGCAGTTTAAGGTGGGACTTAGGACACTATGGCTACACCTTC
TRBJ1-2 . . TRBV6-1 CANSETGVYGYTF TGTGCCAACAGTGAAACAGGCGTCTATGGCTACACCTTC
TRBJ1-6 once . TRBV6-1 CASSEAGWGQGTLSYNSPLHF TGTGCCAGCAGTGAAGCGGGTTGGGGCCAGGGCACACTCTCCTATAATTCACCCCTCCACTTT
TRBJ1-2 . TRBD1 TRBV9 CASSPMGQGAEGYTF TGTGCCAGCAGTCCCATGGGACAGGGGGCTGAGGGCTACACCTTC
TRBJ2-3 . . TRBV25-1 CASSVNRKGPDTQYF TGTGCCAGCAGTGTGAACAGGAAGGGGCCAGATACGCAGTATTTT
TRBJ2-3 few TRBD2 TRBV7-9 CASRGVRPRGGRYTDTQYF TGTGCCAGTCGGGGCGTCAGGCCTCGGGGAGGGAGATACACAGATACGCAGTATTTT
TRBJ2-1 . . TRBV28 CASTGANEQFF TGTGCCAGCACGGGAGCCAATGAGCAGTTCTTC
TRBJ1-1 . . TRBV29-1 CSVLQVINTEAFF TGCAGCGTTCTCCAGGTCATAAACACTGAAGCTTTCTTT
TRBJ2-3 . . TRBV30 CAWSVLTGYTDTQYF TGTGCCTGGAGTGTACTCACAGGGTACACAGATACGCAGTATTTT
TRBJ1-2 . TRBD1 TRBV6-1 CASSEGGDRRLYGYTF TGTGCCAGCAGTGAAGGAGGGGACAGGAGACTCTATGGCTACACCTTC
TRBJ2-3 . TRBD2 TRBV10-3 CAISETGGIGDTQYF TGTGCCATCAGTGAGACGGGGGGGATCGGAGATACGCAGTATTTT
TRBJ2-2 . TRBD2 TRBV28 CASSFGVGASGYTGELFF TGTGCCAGCAGTTTTGGGGTAGGGGCTAGCGGGTATACCGGGGAGCTGTTTTTT
TRBJ1-5 . . TRBV15 CATSTTGGAGQPQHF TGTGCCACCAGCACGACGGGGGGCGCGGGTCAGCCCCAGCATTTT
TRBJ2-7 . TRBD1 TRBV11-2 CASSLHPDRANNEQYF TGTGCCAGCAGCCTACACCCGGACAGGGCGAACAACGAGCAGTACTTC
TRBJ2-1 . TRBD1 TRBV4-2 CASSPAGLIEGAYWEQFF TGTGCCAGCAGCCCAGCTGGCCTTATTGAGGGGGCCTATTGGGAGCAGTTCTTC
TRBJ1-5 . TRBD1 TRBV4-1 CASSPTGVLQPQHF TGCGCCAGCAGCCCGACAGGGGTATTACAGCCCCAGCATTTT
TRBJ2-1 . TRBD1 TRBV5-4 CASSQGQGATIYNEQFF TGTGCCAGCAGCCAAGGACAGGGGGCCACAATTTACAATGAGCAGTTCTTC
TRBJ2-7 . TRBD2 TRBV7-2 CASSLDRGSGRYEQYF TGTGCCAGCAGCTTAGATCGGGGTAGCGGGAGGTACGAGCAGTACTTC
TRBJ1-3 . TRBD1 TRBV14 CASSQVGQGLLSSGNTIYF TGTGCCAGCAGCCAAGTGGGACAGGGCTTACTAAGCTCTGGAAACACCATATATTTT
TRBJ2-1 . . TRBV30 CAWSALSSTTYNEQFF TGTGCCTGGAGTGCCCTGTCTAGTACTACCTACAATGAGCAGTTCTTC
TRBJ1-2 . . TRBV6-1 CASISPGGENGYTF TGTGCCAGCATTTCCCCCGGAGGGGAGAACGGCTACACCTTC
TRBJ2-7 . . TRBV29-1 CSVGGQHYEQYF TGCAGCGTCGGGGGACAGCACTACGAGCAGTACTTC
TRBJ2-7 . TRBD1 TRBV7-9 CASSPTIPGQGYYEQYF TGTGCCAGCAGCCCTACAATCCCGGGACAGGGTTACTACGAGCAGTACTTC
TRBJ1-4 . . TRBV6-5 CASRRQGNEKLFF TGTGCCAGCCGGCGCCAGGGGAATGAAAAACTGTTTTTT
TRBJ1-2 . TRBD1 TRBV6-1 CASSEGGQGVYGYTF TGTGCCAGCAGTGAAGGTGGACAGGGGGTCTATGGCTACACCTTC
TRBJ2-1 . TRBD2 TRBV28 CAIGTSGRVMFF TGTGCCATTGGGACTAGCGGGAGGGTCATGTTCTTC
TRBJ1-2 . TRBD1 TRBV6-4 CASSGTGLGGYTF TGTGCCAGCAGTGGGACAGGGTTAGGTGGCTACACCTTC
TRBJ2-1 . . TRBV5-1 CASSYNNEQFF TGCGCCAGCAGCTACAACAATGAGCAGTTCTTC
TRBJ2-1 . TRBD2 TRBV7-3 CASSSGLAASYNEQFF TGTGCCAGCAGCTCCGGACTAGCGGCCTCCTACAATGAGCAGTTCTTC
TRBJ2-1 . TRBD1 TRBV15 CATSRVGTGSYNEQFF TGTGCCACCAGCAGAGTAGGGACAGGGTCCTACAATGAGCAGTTCTTC
TRBJ1-2 . . TRBV7-9 CAISQATLSIGGYTF TGTGCCATTTCCCAGGCGACCCTCTCAATTGGAGGCTACACCTTC
TRBJ1-2 . . TRBV19 CASSSPISFYGYTF TGTGCCAGTAGTTCGCCTATTTCCTTCTATGGCTACACCTTC
TRBJ2-6 . . TRBV6-5 CASSYSMDTGDNVLTF TGTGCCAGCAGTTACTCGATGGATACGGGTGACAACGTCCTGACTTTC
TRBJ2-1 . TRBD2 TRBV4-1 CASSWNSGRAYNEQFF TGCGCCAGCAGCTGGAACAGCGGGAGGGCCTACAATGAGCAGTTCTTC
TRBJ1-5 . . TRBV28 CASSYLGGSNQPQHF TGTGCCAGCAGCTACTTAGGGGGTAGCAATCAGCCCCAGCATTTT
TRBJ1-1 . TRBD1 TRBV28 CATVTTGATEAFF TGTGCCACCGTCACGACAGGGGCCACTGAAGCTTTCTTT
TRBJ2-1 . TRBD1 TRBV10-2 CASSEWTGGRFYNEQFF TGCGCCAGCAGTGAATGGACAGGGGGAAGGTTTTACAATGAGCAGTTCTTC
TRBJ2-1 . TRBD1 TRBV18 CASSQLTGSSYNEQFF TGTGCCAGCTCACAGTTGACAGGGAGCTCCTACAATGAGCAGTTCTTC
TRBJ2-1 . TRBD2 TRBV18 CASSVRLAVNSYNEQFF TGTGCCAGCTCAGTCCGACTAGCGGTCAACTCCTACAATGAGCAGTTCTTC
TRBJ2-7 . . TRBV19 CASRPTAGGGNEQYF TGTGCCAGTAGACCAACGGCAGGAGGAGGGAACGAGCAGTACTTC
TRBJ1-1 . TRBD1 TRBV18 CASSRDRGDTEAFF TGTGCCAGCTCCCGGGACAGGGGGGACACTGAAGCTTTCTTT
TRBJ1-2 . . TRBV19 CASSIAGRDNFNYGYTF TGTGCCAGTAGTATAGCCGGCCGGGACAATTTTAACTATGGCTACACCTTC
TRBJ1-1 . . TRBV29-1 CSGTGPEAFF TGCAGCGGCACAGGACCTGAAGCTTTCTTT
TRBJ1-2 . . TRBV30 CAWSTGAYGYTF TGTGCCTGGAGTACAGGTGCCTATGGCTACACCTTC
TRBJ2-2 . TRBD2 TRBV28 CASSSPIRLAGGGELFF TGTGCCAGCAGCTCCCCAATCCGACTAGCGGGAGGAGGGGAGCTGTTTTTT
TRBJ1-1 . . TRBV28 CASSLGRTEAFF TGTGCCAGCAGTTTGGGGCGGACTGAAGCTTTCTTT
TRBJ2-1 . TRBD2 TRBV5-4 CASSLRAQRGGAVGYEQFF TGTGCCAGCAGCTTGCGGGCGCAGCGGGGGGGCGCTGTGGGCTATGAGCAGTTCTTC
TRBJ2-1 . . TRBV5-4 CASSLAVVSSYNEQFF TGTGCCAGCAGCTTGGCCGTGGTTAGCTCCTACAATGAGCAGTTCTTC
TRBJ1-4 . TRBD1 TRBV6-1 CASSPGQGGEKLFF TGTGCCAGCAGCCCAGGACAGGGAGGCGAAAAACTGTTTTTT
TRBJ2-1 few . TRBV6-1 CASSLNQGSYNEQFF TGTGCCAGCAGTCTCAATCAGGGGTCCTACAATGAGCAGTTCTTC
TRBJ1-5 . TRBD1 TRBV30 CAWRDRGGQPQHF TGTGCCTGGAGGGACAGGGGTGGGCAGCCCCAGCATTTT
TRBJ1-3 . . TRBV7-9 CASSLAFNRASGNTIYF TGTGCCAGCAGCTTAGCTTTTAACAGGGCGTCTGGAAACACCATATATTTT
TRBJ1-1 . TRBD1 TRBV29-1 CSVESTGSGLGMNTEAFF TGCAGCGTTGAGTCGACAGGGAGTGGTCTGGGGATGAACACTGAAGCTTTCTTT
TRBJ1-2 . . TRBV6-1 CASSEWEQARYDGYTF TGTGCCAGCAGTGAGTGGGAACAGGCCCGGTATGATGGCTACACCTTC